These T cell receptor beta chains were read from a single sample in a study of CD8 T cells in Susac syndrome. MiXCR, applied by TCRdb to the immunoSEQ multiplex PCR reads, yields one record per CDR3 protein. This table has about 80,000 distinct CDR3 sequences, 90% to 97% appearing once. The material sequenced was CD8+ T cells from PBMCs. These receptors were obtained from a human donor with Susac syndrome. The conserved cysteine and the conserved F or W are not part of the CDR3 here. Size values are once, few and many counts, or a class for expanded clones, and some rows have none.

size	V	J	CDR3
NA	TRBV29-1	TRBJ1-2	SVEGGIYGYT
NA	TRBV9	TRBJ2-3	ASSPAGFSGGPGSTDTQY
NA	TRBV20-1	TRBJ2-3	SVSSGSTDTQY
NA	TRBV7-9	TRBJ2-2	ASSLGRPGANTGELF
NA	TRBV7-8	TRBJ1-1	ASSLGTITEAF
NA	TRBV2	TRBJ2-7	ASSSQDAYEQY
NA	TRBV28	TRBJ2-1	ASSFVLANEQF
NA	TRBV18	TRBJ2-7	ASSPPTELTGGGLWDEQY
NA	TRBV27	TRBJ1-1	ASSLTAGNTEAF
NA	TRBV6-2/TRBV6-3	TRBJ2-7	ASSLGKGFSYEQY
NA	TRBV29-1	TRBJ2-7	SALTGTGSNEQY
NA	TRBV27	TRBJ1-1	ASSFTGTEAF
NA	TRBV29-1	TRBJ1-1	RALGTEAF
NA	TRBV28	TRBJ2-5	ASSLTPQETQY
NA	TRBV11-2	TRBJ2-5	ASSSAGETQY
once	TRBV27	TRBJ2-5	ASSPLDLAGGQETQY
NA	TRBV7-9	TRBJ2-1	ASSRTSGGAGDEQF
NA	TRBV20-1	TRBJ1-1	SARDRGGTEAF
NA	TRBV15	TRBJ2-7	ATSMRDRGQGEQY
once	TRBV28	TRBJ1-4	ASTKAGNEKLF
few	TRBV7-9	TRBJ2-7	ASSSDPYEQY
NA	TRBV27	TRBJ1-2	ASSSDSNYGYT
NA	TRBV4-2	TRBJ1-2	ASSHDRGNYGYT
NA	TRBV2	TRBJ2-2	ASRRSGGELF
NA	TRBV20-1	TRBJ1-4	SARARRGMGYEKLF
NA	TRBV10-3	TRBJ2-1	ALGEAGDEQF
NA	TRBV29-1	TRBJ2-1	SVVTSGTWRYNEQF
NA	TRBV27	TRBJ2-6	ASGTLAASSSGANVLT
NA	TRBV14	TRBJ2-1	ASSERQVTSYNEQF